What follows describes a single T cell receptor beta chain. MiXCR was run by TCRdb on the RT-PCR reads, yielding one entry per CDR3 protein. The table shows hundreds of thousands of distinct CDR3 sequences, with 35% to 45% occurring only once. The source of the sample is a study of patients and donors after allogeneic stem cell transplantation. Germline V lookup: CDR1 KGHSH, CDR2 LQKENI. Trimming shortened V by 8 bases and J by 5 bases, and 14 bases separated the two germline ends. This CDR3 comprises 13 residues. The receptor was derived from a human donor who was either an allogeneic HSCT recipient or a stem cell or donor lymphocyte infusion donor (not recorded which). It is not recorded whose cells these are; they may come from a transplant donor. Sequenced material: blood, either unsorted or a sorted T cell fraction (not recorded which). The chain links TRBV18 to TRBJ2-3, with TRBD2 as a possible D gene (7 bases). CDR3 loop: CASTGLGGDTQYF. For the CDR3, the DNA is TGTGCCAGCACAGGACTAGGGGGAGATACGCAGTATTTT.